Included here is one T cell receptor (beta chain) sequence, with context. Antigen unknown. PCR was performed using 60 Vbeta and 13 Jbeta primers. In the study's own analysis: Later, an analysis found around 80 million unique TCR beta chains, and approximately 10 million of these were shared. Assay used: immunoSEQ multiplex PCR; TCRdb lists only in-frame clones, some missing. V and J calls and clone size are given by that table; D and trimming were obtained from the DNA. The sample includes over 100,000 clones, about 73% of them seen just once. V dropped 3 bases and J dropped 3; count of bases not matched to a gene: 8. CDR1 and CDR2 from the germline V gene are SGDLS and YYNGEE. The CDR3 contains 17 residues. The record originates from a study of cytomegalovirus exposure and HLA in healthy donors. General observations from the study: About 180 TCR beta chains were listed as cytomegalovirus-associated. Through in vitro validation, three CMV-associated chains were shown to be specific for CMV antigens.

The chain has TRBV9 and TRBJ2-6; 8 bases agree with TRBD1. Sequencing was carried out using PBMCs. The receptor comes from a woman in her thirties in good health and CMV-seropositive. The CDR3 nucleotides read TGTGCCAGCAGCGAGGACAGGGCCGCCTTTGGGGCCAACGTCCTGACTTTC. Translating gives CASSEDRAAFGANVLTF.